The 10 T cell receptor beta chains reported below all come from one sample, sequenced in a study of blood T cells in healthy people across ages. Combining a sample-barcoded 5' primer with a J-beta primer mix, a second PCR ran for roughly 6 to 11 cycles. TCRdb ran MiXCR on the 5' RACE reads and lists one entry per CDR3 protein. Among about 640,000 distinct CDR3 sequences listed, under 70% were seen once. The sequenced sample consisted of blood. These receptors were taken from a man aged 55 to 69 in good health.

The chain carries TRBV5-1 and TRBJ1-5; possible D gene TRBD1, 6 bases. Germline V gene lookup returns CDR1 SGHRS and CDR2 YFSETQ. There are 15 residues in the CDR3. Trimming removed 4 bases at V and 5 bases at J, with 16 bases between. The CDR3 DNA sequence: TGCGCCAGCAGCCAGGACAGTGGTGTTGATCAGCCCCAGCATTTT. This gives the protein CASSQDSGVDQPQHF.

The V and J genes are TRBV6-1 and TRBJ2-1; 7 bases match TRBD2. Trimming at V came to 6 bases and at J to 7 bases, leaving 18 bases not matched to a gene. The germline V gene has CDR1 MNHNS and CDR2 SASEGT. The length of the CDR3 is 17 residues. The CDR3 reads CASSPPAFAGVINEQFF. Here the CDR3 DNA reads TGTGCCAGCAGCCCCCCAGCGTTTGCGGGGGTGATAAATGAGCAGTTCTTC.

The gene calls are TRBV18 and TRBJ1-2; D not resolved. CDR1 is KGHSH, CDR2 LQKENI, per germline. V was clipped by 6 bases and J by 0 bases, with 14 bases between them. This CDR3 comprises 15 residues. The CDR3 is CASSSEASSNYGYTF. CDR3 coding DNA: TGTGCCAGCTCCTCAGAGGCTTCTTCTAACTATGGCTACACCTTC.

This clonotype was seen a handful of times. CDR3 protein: CSAPRQGGWTQYF. The CDR3 coding sequence is TGCAGTGCTCCGAGACAGGGTGGGTGGACCCAGTACTTC. The chain uses TRBV20-1 and TRBJ2-5; 7 positions match TRBD1. With 5 bases clipped from V and 7 bases from J, the junction kept 10 bases outside the gene matches. The V gene's germline CDR1 is DFQATT and CDR2 SNEGSKA (reference sequence). The CDR3 runs 13 residues.

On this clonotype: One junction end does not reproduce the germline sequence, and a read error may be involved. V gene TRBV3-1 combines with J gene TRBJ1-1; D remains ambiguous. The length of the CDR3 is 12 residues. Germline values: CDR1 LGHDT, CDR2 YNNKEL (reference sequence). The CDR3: CASSQINSEAFF. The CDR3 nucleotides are TGTGCCAGCAGCCAAATTAACAGTGAAGCTTTCTTT.

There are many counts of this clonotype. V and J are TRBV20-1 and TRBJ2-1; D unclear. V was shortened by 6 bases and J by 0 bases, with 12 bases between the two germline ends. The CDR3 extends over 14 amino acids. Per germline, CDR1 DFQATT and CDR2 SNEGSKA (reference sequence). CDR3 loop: CSARWWRSYNEQFF. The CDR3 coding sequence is TGCAGTGCCAGGTGGTGGCGCTCCTACAATGAGCAGTTCTTC.

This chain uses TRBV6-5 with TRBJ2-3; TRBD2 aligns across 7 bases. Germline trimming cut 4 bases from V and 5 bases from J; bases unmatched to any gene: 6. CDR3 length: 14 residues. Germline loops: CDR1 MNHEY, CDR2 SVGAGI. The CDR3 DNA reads TGTGCCAGCAGTTTTCGACTAGCTGGAGATACGCAGTATTTT. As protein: CASSFRLAGDTQYF.

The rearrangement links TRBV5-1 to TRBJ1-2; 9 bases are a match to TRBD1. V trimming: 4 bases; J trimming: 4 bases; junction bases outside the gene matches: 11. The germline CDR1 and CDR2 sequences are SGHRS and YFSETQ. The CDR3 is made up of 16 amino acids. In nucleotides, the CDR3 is TGCGCCAGCAGCCCGGACAGGGGAAGGACAGGCTATGGCTACACCTTC. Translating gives CASSPDRGRTGYGYTF.

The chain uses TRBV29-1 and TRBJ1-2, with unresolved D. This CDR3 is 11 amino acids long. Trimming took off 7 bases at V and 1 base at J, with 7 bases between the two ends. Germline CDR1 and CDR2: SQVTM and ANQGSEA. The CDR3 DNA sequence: TGCAGCGGGAAGGGTAACTATGGCTACACCTTC. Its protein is CSGKGNYGYTF.

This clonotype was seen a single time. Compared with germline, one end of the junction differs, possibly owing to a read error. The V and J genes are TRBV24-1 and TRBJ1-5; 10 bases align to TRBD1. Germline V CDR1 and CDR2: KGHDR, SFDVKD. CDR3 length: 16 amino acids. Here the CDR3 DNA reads TGTGCCACCAGTGACCGGACAGGGGGAAGCAATCCGCCCCAGCATTTT. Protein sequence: CATSDRTGGSNPPQHF.